This is a list of T cell receptor beta chains from one sample in a study of blood T cells in healthy people across ages. TCRdb re-called the 5' RACE reads with MiXCR, one entry per CDR3 protein. Of 650,000 to 1,000,000 distinct CDR3 sequences detected, about half appear once; the ten largest clones hold over 15%. Specimen: blood. Receptors originate from a man older than 75 in good health. Each CDR3 is given with its conserved first and last residue. Fields, in order: CDR3 protein, CDR3 DNA, D gene, J gene, clone size, V gene. D genes are given only for firm matches. Clone size is given for some rows only: seen once, a few or many times, or a class if the clone is expanded.

CASSSPPSGASSYNEQFF,TGCGCCAGCAGCTCCCCCCCTAGCGGGGCTAGCTCCTACAATGAGCAGTTCTTC,TRBD2,TRBJ2-1,-,TRBV5-1
CASSQDRGFLTSTYF,TGTGCCAGCAGCCAAGATAGAGGTTTTTTGACTAGCACGTACTTC,TRBD2,TRBJ2-7,-,TRBV3-1
CASWGGRTGELFF,TGCGCCAGCTGGGGAGGGCGCACCGGGGAGCTGTTTTTT,TRBD2,TRBJ2-2,-,TRBV4-3
CASSHLGEGATQYF,TGTGCCAGCAGCCACCTCGGAGAGGGCGCGACCCAGTACTTC,-,TRBJ2-5,-,TRBV7-3
CASSLPGTGGGYTF,TGTGCCAGCAGCTTACCCGGGACAGGGGGAGGCTACACCTTC,TRBD1,TRBJ1-2,-,TRBV5-6
CASGPHHGALYEQYF,TGCGCCAGCGGTCCTCACCACGGTGCCCTCTACGAGCAGTACTTC,-,TRBJ2-7,few,TRBV5-1
CASSLGGSGNEQVF,TGTGCCAGCAGCTTAGGAGGGTCGGGCAATGAGCAGGTCTTC,-,TRBJ2-1,-,TRBV7-2
CASSTKTGSYEQYF,TGCGCCAGCAGCACCAAGACAGGTTCATACGAGCAGTACTTC,-,TRBJ2-7,-,TRBV5-1
CSALLAGENIQYF,TGCAGTGCGCTGCTAGCGGGGGAAAACATTCAGTACTTC,TRBD2,TRBJ2-4,many,TRBV20-1
CAWSARTTLADIQYF,TGTGCCTGGAGTGCAAGGACGACGTTGGCAGACATTCAGTACTTC,-,TRBJ2-4,-,TRBV30
CSVVGTANEQYF,TGCAGCGTTGTTGGGACTGCCAATGAGCAGTACTTC,-,TRBJ2-7,-,TRBV29-1
CASSYDGLREAFF,TGTGCCAGCAGTTACGACGGACTTAGAGAAGCTTTCTTT,-,TRBJ1-1,-,TRBV6-6
CASSLGGTDYGYTF,TGCGCCAGCAGCTTGGGAGGGACCGATTATGGCTACACCTTC,-,TRBJ1-2,many,TRBV5-1
CASSHTLAGGYNEQFF,TGTGCCAGCAGCCACACACTAGCGGGAGGTTACAATGAGCAGTTCTTC,TRBD2,TRBJ2-1,-,TRBV7-8
CRCQGILGPEAFF,TGCAGATGTCAGGGTATACTAGGGCCTGAAGCTTTCTTT,-,TRBJ1-1,-,TRBV29-1
CSVPLAGGPGANVLTF,TGCAGCGTTCCCCTAGCGGGAGGGCCTGGGGCCAACGTCCTGACTTTC,TRBD2,TRBJ2-6,few,TRBV29-1
CASKTGPPTDTQYF,TGTGCCAGCAAAACAGGTCCCCCGACAGATACGCAGTATTTT,-,TRBJ2-3,few,TRBV7-2
CASSLGYGASNTEAFF,TGTGCCAGCAGCTTAGGGTATGGGGCCTCGAACACTGAAGCTTTCTTT,-,TRBJ1-1,-,TRBV11-2
CATGEVKGPSQPQHF,TGTGCCACCGGGGAAGTAAAGGGCCCAAGTCAGCCCCAGCATTTT,-,TRBJ1-5,-,TRBV10-3
CASKSGGNNNEQFF,TGTGCCAGCAAAAGCGGGGGAAATAACAATGAGCAGTTCTTC,TRBD2,TRBJ2-1,-,TRBV7-2
CASTPRWGRLAGVDTDTQYF,TGTGCCAGCACCCCGCGATGGGGTAGGCTAGCGGGAGTGGACACAGATACGCAGTATTTT,TRBD2,TRBJ2-3,-,TRBV7-8
CSVGAGHQETQYF,TGCAGCGTTGGGGCAGGACACCAAGAGACCCAGTACTTC,-,TRBJ2-5,once,TRBV29-1
CASSYDTGRYEQYF,TGTGCCAGCAGTTACGACACAGGGCGGTACGAGCAGTACTTC,-,TRBJ2-7,few,TRBV6-6
CASSTGLAGGTYNEQYF,TGCGCCAGCAGCACCGGACTAGCGGGAGGAACCTACAATGAGCAGTACTTC,TRBD2,TRBJ2-5,-,TRBV5-1
CASVGTGTEQPQHF,TGTGCCAGCGTGGGGACAGGGACGGAGCAGCCCCAGCATTTT,TRBD1,TRBJ1-5,few,TRBV2
CSVEGLAGDLQYF,TGCAGCGTTGAGGGGCTAGCGGGAGACTTGCAGTATTTT,TRBD2,TRBJ2-3,-,TRBV29-1
CASSYGTDRGSGYTF,TGCGCCAGCAGCTATGGAACGGACAGGGGGTCTGGCTACACCTTC,TRBD1,TRBJ1-2,many,TRBV5-1
CSARDHGSSSTDTQYF,TGCAGTGCTAGAGATCATGGCAGCTCTAGCACAGATACGCAGTATTTT,-,TRBJ2-3,-,TRBV20-1
CASSRSGGYQETQYF,TGTGCCAGCAGTAGATCAGGGGGGTACCAAGAGACCCAGTACTTC,-,TRBJ2-5,-,TRBV6-6
CSATTGGEWCEQYF,TGCAGTGCCACGACAGGGGGCGAATGGTGCGAGCAGTACTTC,TRBD1,TRBJ2-7,-,TRBV20-1
CACQDLFGPLFF,TGTGCCTGTCAAGACCTCTTCGGGCCGCTGTTTTTT,-,TRBJ2-2,-,TRBV30
CGVALAGPTGELFF,TGCGGCGTTGCGTTAGCGGGACCCACCGGGGAGCTGTTTTTT,TRBD2,TRBJ2-2,-,TRBV29-1
CSAASGRALMRNTQYF,TGCAGTGCCGCTAGCGGGAGGGCCTTGATGAGAAATACGCAGTATTTT,TRBD2,TRBJ2-3,few,TRBV20-1
CSVRTAAGHNSPLHF,TGCAGCGTAAGGACGGCCGCAGGACATAATTCACCCCTCCACTTT,-,TRBJ1-6,-,TRBV29-1
CASSQNPTGLGNEQFF,TGTGCCAGCAGCCAAAACCCAACAGGGTTGGGGAATGAGCAGTTCTTC,-,TRBJ2-1,-,TRBV4-2
CASSGSEGVVYNEQFF,TGCGCCAGCAGCGGATCGGAGGGCGTCGTTTACAATGAGCAGTTCTTC,-,TRBJ2-1,many,TRBV5-1
CASSPSKGLTEAFF,TGTGCCAGCAGCCCTAGCAAGGGTTTGACTGAAGCTTTCTTT,-,TRBJ1-1,-,TRBV7-2
CASSERPQGGPRETQYF,TGTGCCAGCAGCGAGCGGCCGCAGGGAGGTCCAAGAGAGACCCAGTACTTC,-,TRBJ2-5,-,TRBV7-9
CSAGLAGAKETQYF,TGCAGCGCCGGACTAGCGGGAGCCAAAGAGACCCAGTACTTC,TRBD2,TRBJ2-5,-,TRBV29-1
CASSYTAGGMFF,TGTGCCAGCAGCTATACAGCGGGAGGAATGTTCTTC,TRBD2,TRBJ2-1,-,TRBV7-2